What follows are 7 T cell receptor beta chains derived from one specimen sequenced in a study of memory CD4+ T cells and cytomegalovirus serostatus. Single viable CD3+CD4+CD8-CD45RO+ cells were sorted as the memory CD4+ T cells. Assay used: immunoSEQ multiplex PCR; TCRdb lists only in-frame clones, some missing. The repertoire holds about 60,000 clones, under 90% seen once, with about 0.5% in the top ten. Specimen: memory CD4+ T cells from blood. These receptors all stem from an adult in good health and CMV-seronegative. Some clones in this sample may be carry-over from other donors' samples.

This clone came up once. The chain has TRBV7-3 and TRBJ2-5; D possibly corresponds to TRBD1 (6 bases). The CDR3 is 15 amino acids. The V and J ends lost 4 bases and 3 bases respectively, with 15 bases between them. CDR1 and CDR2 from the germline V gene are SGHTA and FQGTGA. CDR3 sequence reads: CASSSQGRVEETQYF. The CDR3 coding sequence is TGTGCCAGCAGCTCACAGGGACGGGTAGAAGAGACCCAGTACTTC.

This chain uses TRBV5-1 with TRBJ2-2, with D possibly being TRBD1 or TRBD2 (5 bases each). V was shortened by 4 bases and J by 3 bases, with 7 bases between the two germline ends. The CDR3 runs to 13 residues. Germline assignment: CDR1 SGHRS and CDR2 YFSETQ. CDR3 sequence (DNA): TGCGCCAGCAGCCCGGGACACACCGGGGAGCTGTTTTTT. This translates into CASSPGHTGELFF.

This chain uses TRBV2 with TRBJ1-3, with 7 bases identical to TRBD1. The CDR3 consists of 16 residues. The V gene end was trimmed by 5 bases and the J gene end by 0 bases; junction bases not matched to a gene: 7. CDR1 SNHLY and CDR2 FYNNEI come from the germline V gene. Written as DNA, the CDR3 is TGTGCCAGCAGTACAGGGGCCCGACTCTCTGGAAACACCATATATTTT. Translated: CASSTGARLSGNTIYF.

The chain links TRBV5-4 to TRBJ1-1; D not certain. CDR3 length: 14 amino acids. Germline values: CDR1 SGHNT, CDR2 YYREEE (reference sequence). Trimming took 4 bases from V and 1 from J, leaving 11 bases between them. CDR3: CASSARTGNTEAFF. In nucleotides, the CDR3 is TGTGCCAGCAGCGCCCGGACGGGGAACACTGAAGCTTTCTTT.

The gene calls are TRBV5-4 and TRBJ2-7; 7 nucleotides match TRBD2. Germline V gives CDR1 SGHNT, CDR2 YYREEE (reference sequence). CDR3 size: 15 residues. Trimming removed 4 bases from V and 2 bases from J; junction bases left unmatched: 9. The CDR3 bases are TGTGCCAGCAGCCAAGCGGGGACCCCTGCCTACGAGCAGTACTTC. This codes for CASSQAGTPAYEQYF. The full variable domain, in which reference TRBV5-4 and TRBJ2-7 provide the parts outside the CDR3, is ETGVTQSPTHLIKTRGQQVTLRCSSQSGHNTVSWYQQALGQGPQFIFQYYREEENGRGNFPPRFSGLQFPNYSSELNVNALELDDSALYLCASSQAGTPAYEQYFGPGTRLTVT.

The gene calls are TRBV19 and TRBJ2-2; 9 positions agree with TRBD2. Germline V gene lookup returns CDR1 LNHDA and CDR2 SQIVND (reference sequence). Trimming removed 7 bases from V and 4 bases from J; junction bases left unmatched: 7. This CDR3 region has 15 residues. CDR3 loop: CASMSAGGFTGELFF. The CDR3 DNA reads TGTGCCAGTATGAGTGCGGGAGGGTTCACCGGGGAGCTGTTTTTT.

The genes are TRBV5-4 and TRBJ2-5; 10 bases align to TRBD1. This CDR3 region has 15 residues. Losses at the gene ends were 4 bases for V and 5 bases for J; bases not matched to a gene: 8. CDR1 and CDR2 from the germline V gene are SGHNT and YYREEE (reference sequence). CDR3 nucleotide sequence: TGTGCCAGCAGCAGAGGGACAGGGGAGGGGGAGACCCAGTACTTC. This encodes CASSRGTGEGETQYF.